These T cell receptor beta chains were read from a single sample in a study of blood T cell repertoires in COVID-19. Libraries were prepared by immunoSEQ multiplex PCR; TCRdb keeps only in-frame clonotypes and omits some of them. The repertoire consists of under 75,000 clones, with approximately 79% occurring once and the leading ten covering roughly 6%. Sequenced sample: peripheral blood. These receptors were obtained from a woman between 65 and 79 years old with acute or convalescent COVID-19. Each CDR3 is given with its conserved first and last residue. A D gene is named only where the DNA matches it firmly. Rows give clone size only sometimes, using once, few, many, or a class for an expanded clone.

d_gene: .
abundance: .
v_gene: TRBV4-1
j_gene: TRBJ1-4
CDR3aa: CASSQGDYNEKLFF
CDR3nt: TGCGCCAGCAGCCAAGGAGATTATAATGAAAAACTGTTTTTT

d_gene: .
abundance: .
v_gene: TRBV2
j_gene: TRBJ2-3
CDR3aa: CASSSYLGTDTQYF
CDR3nt: TGTGCCAGCAGTTCTTACCTAGGCACAGATACGCAGTATTTT

d_gene: TRBD2
abundance: few
v_gene: TRBV7-9
j_gene: TRBJ2-3
CDR3aa: CASSPTGTRDTDTQYF
CDR3nt: TGTGCCAGCAGCCCGACCGGGACTAGGGACACAGATACGCAGTATTTT

d_gene: .
abundance: few
v_gene: TRBV2
j_gene: TRBJ1-6
CDR3aa: CASSVRGGRDNSPLHF
CDR3nt: TGTGCCAGCAGTGTAAGGGGGGGGAGAGATAATTCACCCCTCCACTTT

d_gene: TRBD1
abundance: .
v_gene: TRBV29-1
j_gene: TRBJ1-1
CDR3aa: CSVDPDRGLNTEAFF
CDR3nt: TGCAGCGTTGATCCAGACAGGGGATTGAACACTGAAGCTTTCTTT

d_gene: .
abundance: .
v_gene: TRBV7-3
j_gene: TRBJ2-3
CDR3aa: CASSFGGATDTQYF
CDR3nt: TGTGCCAGCAGCTTTGGCGGGGCGACAGATACGCAGTATTTT

d_gene: .
abundance: .
v_gene: TRBV6-2/TRBV6-3
j_gene: TRBJ1-5
CDR3aa: CASSPNTDQPQHF
CDR3nt: TGTGCCAGCAGCCCCAACACCGATCAGCCCCAGCATTTT

d_gene: .
abundance: few
v_gene: TRBV28
j_gene: TRBJ1-2
CDR3aa: CASSSPNSYGYTF
CDR3nt: TGTGCCAGCAGTTCACCTAACAGCTATGGCTACACCTTC

d_gene: .
abundance: .
v_gene: TRBV19
j_gene: TRBJ1-6
CDR3aa: CASSLQGYNSPLHF
CDR3nt: TGTGCCAGTAGCCTACAGGGATATAATTCACCCCTCCACTTT

d_gene: TRBD1
abundance: .
v_gene: TRBV9
j_gene: TRBJ2-3
CDR3aa: CASSDGTAPGDTQYF
CDR3nt: TGTGCCAGCAGCGACGGGACAGCCCCCGGAGATACGCAGTATTTT

d_gene: TRBD1
abundance: .
v_gene: TRBV7-9
j_gene: TRBJ2-4
CDR3aa: CASSLATGDLAKNIQYF
CDR3nt: TGTGCCAGCAGCTTAGCTACAGGGGACCTAGCCAAAAACATTCAGTACTTC

d_gene: TRBD2
abundance: .
v_gene: TRBV5-4
j_gene: TRBJ2-5
CDR3aa: CASSLEGGGETQYF
CDR3nt: TGTGCCAGCAGCTTGGAGGGCGGGGGGGAGACCCAGTACTTC

d_gene: .
abundance: .
v_gene: TRBV6-5
j_gene: TRBJ1-1
CDR3aa: CAPSLLGGGTEAFF
CDR3nt: TGTGCCCCCAGTTTATTGGGGGGGGGAACTGAAGCTTTCTTT

d_gene: .
abundance: .
v_gene: TRBV12-3/TRBV12-4
j_gene: TRBJ2-1
CDR3aa: CASSFGSNNEQFF
CDR3nt: TGTGCCAGCAGTTTTGGCTCGAATAATGAGCAGTTCTTC

d_gene: TRBD2
abundance: .
v_gene: TRBV4-2
j_gene: TRBJ2-1
CDR3aa: CASSILAGGSYNEQFF
CDR3nt: TGTGCCAGCAGCATCCTAGCGGGGGGGTCCTACAATGAGCAGTTCTTC

d_gene: .
abundance: .
v_gene: TRBV5-1
j_gene: TRBJ1-6
CDR3aa: CASSFEGDSPLHF
CDR3nt: TGCGCCAGCAGCTTTGAGGGAGATTCACCCCTCCACTTT

d_gene: TRBD1
abundance: once
v_gene: TRBV5-1
j_gene: TRBJ1-1
CDR3aa: CASSLAGRGPGEAFF
CDR3nt: TGCGCCAGCAGCTTGGCCGGCAGGGGGCCAGGTGAAGCTTTCTTT

d_gene: TRBD1
abundance: .
v_gene: TRBV5-5
j_gene: TRBJ1-2
CDR3aa: CASSIRTGSGYTF
CDR3nt: TGTGCCAGCAGCATCAGGACAGGTTCTGGCTACACCTTC

d_gene: TRBD2
abundance: .
v_gene: TRBV3-1/TRBV3-2
j_gene: TRBJ2-3
CDR3aa: CASSQRGVGTDTQYF
CDR3nt: TGTGCCAGCAGCCAACGGGGGGTGGGCACAGATACGCAGTATTTT

d_gene: TRBD1
abundance: .
v_gene: TRBV7-2
j_gene: TRBJ1-2
CDR3aa: CASSSVGTGVSNGYTF
CDR3nt: TGTGCCAGCAGCTCTGTAGGGACAGGGGTTTCAAATGGCTACACCTTC

d_gene: .
abundance: .
v_gene: TRBV27
j_gene: TRBJ2-7
CDR3aa: CASLRHGDSYEQYF
CDR3nt: TGTGCCAGCCTACGGCACGGGGACTCCTACGAGCAGTACTTC

d_gene: .
abundance: .
v_gene: TRBV7-9
j_gene: TRBJ2-5
CDR3aa: CASSLSGRGETQYF
CDR3nt: TGTGCCAGCAGCTTATCGGGGCGGGGAGAGACCCAGTACTTC

d_gene: TRBD1
abundance: .
v_gene: TRBV4-3
j_gene: TRBJ2-3
CDR3aa: CASSQGQGRDTQYF
CDR3nt: TGCGCCAGCAGCCAAGGACAGGGAAGAGATACGCAGTATTTT

d_gene: TRBD2
abundance: .
v_gene: TRBV13
j_gene: TRBJ2-3
CDR3aa: CASSYLAGGSTDTQYF
CDR3nt: TGTGCCAGCAGCTACTTAGCGGGGGGTAGCACAGATACGCAGTATTTT

d_gene: TRBD2
abundance: .
v_gene: TRBV4-2
j_gene: TRBJ2-4
CDR3aa: CASSQDKAGGRVAKNIQYF
CDR3nt: TGTGCCAGCAGCCAAGATAAAGCGGGGGGGCGGGTTGCCAAAAACATTCAGTACTTC

d_gene: .
abundance: .
v_gene: TRBV30
j_gene: TRBJ2-3
CDR3aa: CAWSVGKWQYF
CDR3nt: TGTGCCTGGAGTGTCGGGAAGTGGCAGTATTTT